These 22 T cell receptor beta chains were all obtained from the same sample, sequenced in a study of CD4+ T cells in melanoma. Profiling relied on immunoSEQ multiplex PCR, and the TCRdb table lists in-frame clones only, not all of them. The repertoire includes roughly 13,000 clones, over 65% of them detected once, and approximately 16% sits in the top ten. The sequencing input was cells from a culture (not recorded whether cultured in vitro). The receptors here all came from a human donor with melanoma.

This clone was observed once. The gene calls are TRBV11-3 and TRBJ2-1; tentatively, D is TRBD2 (5 bases). The CDR3 sequence is 17 residues long. V gave up 5 bases and J gave up 0 bases, with 17 bases separating them. The germline V gene has CDR1 SGHNT and CDR2 YENEEA. The CDR3 protein is CASSPSGRASSYNEQFF. The DNA of the CDR3 is TGTGCCAGCAGCCCCTCGGGAAGGGCGAGCTCCTACAATGAGCAGTTCTTC.

The chain links TRBV10-3 to TRBJ1-2; possibly TRBD1 for D (5 bases). Germline CDR1 and CDR2: ENHRY and SYGVKD. V lost 3 bases to trimming and J lost 6 bases, with 11 bases between them. The CDR3 covers 13 residues. The CDR3, as DNA: TGTGCCATCAGTGATCGGGGGGTGGATGGCTACACCTTC. Translated, it gives CAISDRGVDGYTF.

This clone has a single count. The chain couples TRBV4-2 to TRBJ1-1; D not resolved. Trimming pared 5 bases from V and 6 bases from J, leaving 16 bases between. This CDR3 is 14 amino acids long. Germline loops: CDR1 LGHNA, CDR2 YNFKEQ. CDR3 sequence (DNA): TGTGCCAGCAGCTTGGCCCGGGGTGTCCCTGAAGCTTTCTTT. Residues: CASSLARGVPEAFF.

The rearrangement joins TRBV11-2 to TRBJ2-7; no firm D call. The germline V and J ends were trimmed by 5 bases and 2 bases, with 13 bases remaining between them. The CDR3 has 14 amino acids. Germline-derived CDR1 and CDR2 are SGHAT and FQNNGV. CDR3 residues: CASSHIGWAYEQYF. CDR3 DNA: TGTGCCAGCAGCCACATTGGATGGGCCTACGAGCAGTACTTC.

This rearrangement joins TRBV27 to TRBJ1-2; D perhaps matches TRBD1 (5 bases). The CDR3 length is 14 residues. With 4 bases removed from V and 0 bases from J, the gap between germline ends came to 9 bases. The germline gives CDR1 MNHEY, CDR2 SMNVEV (reference sequence). The CDR3 DNA sequence: TGTGCCAGCAGTTGGGGCAGGGCTAACTATGGCTACACCTTC. It specifies CASSWGRANYGYTF.

The rearrangement links TRBV6-1 to TRBJ2-7, with D perhaps TRBD1 (7 bases). The ends were cut back, 4 bases at V and 4 bases at J, with 14 bases in the middle. Per the germline V gene, CDR1 is MNHNS and CDR2 is SASEGT. This CDR3 comprises 14 residues. CDR3 nucleotide sequence: TGTGCCAGCAGTGCCCTCAGGGGGAGGTACGAGCAGTACTTC. It yields the protein CASSALRGRYEQYF.

This clone was seen only once. The rearrangement joins TRBV4-1 to TRBJ2-7, with D possibly matching TRBD1 (6 bases). Germline CDR1 and CDR2: MGHRA and YSYEKL. Trimming left V 4 bases short and J 2 bases short, with 9 bases between. The CDR3 has 13 residues. For the CDR3, the DNA is TGCGCCAGCAGCCGTGGACAGACCTACGAGCAGTACTTC. This codes for CASSRGQTYEQYF.

This rearrangement joins TRBV5-4 to TRBJ1-2; TRBD1 matches at 9 bases. CDR1 and CDR2 from the germline V gene are SGHNT and YYREEE (reference sequence). V was clipped by 3 bases and J by 7 bases; unmatched bases: 10. The CDR3 extends over 15 amino acids. CDR3: CASSSGDRVQAGYTF. The CDR3 DNA is TGTGCCAGCAGCTCGGGGGACAGGGTGCAGGCTGGCTACACCTTC.

A few counts support this clone. The CDR3 loop reads CASSKQGASYNSPLHF. For the CDR3, the DNA is TGTGCCAGCAGCAAACAGGGTGCCTCCTATAATTCACCCCTCCACTTT. The chain combines TRBV6-6 with TRBJ1-6; perhaps TRBD1 as D (6 bases). This CDR3 contains 16 residues. Germline CDR1 is MNHNY and CDR2 is SVGAGI (reference sequence). The ends were cut back, 6 bases at V and 0 bases at J, with 12 bases in the middle.

On this clone itself: A read error may produce the germline difference seen at one junction end. V and J are TRBV7-7 and TRBJ2-5; 8 positions match TRBD2. This CDR3 has 14 amino acids. The germline gives CDR1 SSHAT, CDR2 FNYEAQ (reference sequence). This CDR3 reads CASSLAGSSETQYF. For the CDR3, the DNA is TGTGCTAGCAGCTTAGCGGGGTCTTCAGAGACCCAGTACTTC.

This chain uses TRBV18 with TRBJ1-1; D unresolved. V was trimmed by 5 bases and J by 4 bases, leaving 14 bases between them. Germline V gene sequence: CDR1 KGHSH, CDR2 LQKENI. This CDR3 has 14 residues. The DNA for the CDR3 is TGTGCCAGCTCAGCTCAAGGGTTCGGCACTGAAGCTTTCTTT. This encodes CASSAQGFGTEAFF.

Written as DNA, the CDR3 is TGCGCCAGCAGTGAGTCGATTTATTACGAGCAGTACTTC. This codes for CASSESIYYEQYF. This sequence joins TRBV10-1 and TRBJ2-7, with D uncertain. Germline-derived CDR1 and CDR2 are WNHNN and SYGVQD (reference sequence). V lost 0 bases, J lost 4 bases, and 7 bases lay in between. This CDR3 has 13 residues.

The V call is TRBV12-5, the J call TRBJ1-3; 7 nucleotides line up with TRBD1. Trimming at V came to 5 bases and at J to 0 bases, leaving 10 bases not matched to a gene. The germline V gene encodes CDR1 LGHNT and CDR2 FRNRAP. There are 17 residues in the CDR3. The CDR3 sequence: CASGPRQGTFSGNTIYF. In nucleotides, the CDR3 is TGTGCTAGTGGTCCCAGACAGGGTACCTTCTCTGGAAACACCATATATTTT.

The rearrangement uses TRBV7-9 and TRBJ1-2; tentative D call: TRBD1 (6 bases). This CDR3 contains 13 residues. Per germline, CDR1 SEHNR and CDR2 FQNEAQ (reference sequence). Trimming removed 2 bases from V and 8 bases from J, with 12 bases in between. The CDR3 sequence is CASSLRDTGGYTF. The CDR3 bases are TGTGCCAGCAGCTTAAGGGACACGGGAGGCTACACCTTC. The full variable domain, in which reference TRBV7-9 and TRBJ1-2 provide the parts outside the CDR3, is DTGVSQNPRHKITKRGQNVTFRCDPISEHNRLYWYRQTLGQGPEFLTYFQNEAQLEKSRLLSDRFSAERPKGSFSTLEIQRTEQGDSAMYLCASSLRDTGGYTFGSGTRLTVV.

A few counts support this clone. The chain employs TRBV30 and TRBJ1-1; no firm D call. From germline, CDR1 is GTSNPN and CDR2 SVGIG (reference sequence). V was trimmed by 5 bases and J by 1 base, leaving 14 bases between them. CDR3 size: 14 residues. The CDR3 here is CAWDRWGGNTEAFF. DNA for the CDR3: TGTGCCTGGGACCGTTGGGGAGGGAACACTGAAGCTTTCTTT.

The rearrangement uses TRBV4-2 and TRBJ1-1; 8 bases line up with TRBD1. V lost 5 bases to trimming and J lost 5 bases; unmatched junction nucleotides: 10. The CDR3 extends over 15 amino acids. Germline V gene data show CDR1 as LGHNA and CDR2 as YNFKEQ. CDR3 nucleotides: TGTGCCAGCAGCTCGAACCAGGGGGCGCGGACTGAAGCTTTCTTT. Amino acid sequence: CASSSNQGARTEAFF.

The genes are TRBV7-9 and TRBJ2-3, with D maybe TRBD2 (6 bases). The V end lost 5 bases, the J end lost 4 bases, and 10 bases lay between the germline ends. CDR1 and CDR2 from the germline V gene are SEHNR and FQNEAQ (reference sequence). The length of the CDR3 is 13 residues. As DNA, the CDR3 is TGTGCCAGCAGCAGGACTAACCCAGATACGCAGTATTTT. Translation gives CASSRTNPDTQYF.

This clone was seen a handful of times. This rearrangement joins TRBV2 to TRBJ2-5; no definite D call. Trimming pared 6 bases from V and 0 bases from J, leaving 8 bases between. CDR3 size: 13 residues. Germline V gene sequence: CDR1 SNHLY, CDR2 FYNNEI. DNA for the CDR3: TGTGCCAGCAGCTCTATAAACCAAGAGACCCAGTACTTC. Its translation: CASSSINQETQYF.

This sequence joins TRBV11-2 and TRBJ2-7; 7 bases map to TRBD2. This CDR3 contains 16 residues. Germline lookup yields CDR1 SGHAT and CDR2 FQNNGV. V shed 3 bases and J 2 bases; nucleotides not matched to a gene: 10. CDR3 sequence reads: CASSFERTSEAYEQYF. Here the CDR3 DNA reads TGTGCCAGCAGCTTTGAAAGAACTAGCGAAGCCTACGAGCAGTACTTC.

This rearrangement joins TRBV6-5 to TRBJ1-5; tentatively, D is TRBD1 (5 bases). The germline V gene has CDR1 MNHEY and CDR2 SVGAGI. Trimming shortened V by 5 bases and J by 7 bases, and 15 bases separated the two germline ends. CDR3 length: 14 residues. For the CDR3, the DNA is TGTGCCAGCAGTACCCGCGGGGCGAGGCAGCCCCAGCATTTT. Its translation: CASSTRGARQPQHF.

The chain is built from TRBV5-1 and TRBJ2-1; unclear D gene. Trimming took 6 bases from V and 1 from J, leaving 14 bases between them. From germline, CDR1 is SGHRS and CDR2 YFSETQ. This CDR3 is 15 amino acids long. This chain's CDR3 is CASMRSGESYNEQFF. CDR3 DNA sequence: TGCGCCAGCATGCGCTCCGGTGAATCCTACAATGAGCAGTTCTTC.

This sequence joins TRBV4-2 and TRBJ1-4, with TRBD1 matching 7 bases. Germline V gene lookup returns CDR1 LGHNA and CDR2 YNFKEQ. This CDR3 contains 15 residues. V trimming: 3 bases; J trimming: 8 bases; junction bases outside the gene matches: 9. CDR3 residues: CASSHGRTGTEKLFF. CDR3 nucleotides: TGTGCCAGCAGCCACGGAAGGACAGGAACCGAAAAACTGTTTTTT.